The rows below give T cell receptor beta chains drawn from one sample of a study of identical twins. TCRdb analysed the 5' RACE reads with MiXCR anew, one entry per CDR3 protein. This sample yields 450,000 or so distinct CDR3 sequences, of which over 11% are seen a single time; about 0.97% belongs to the top ten. This same sample was also taken into another study, of yellow fever vaccine responses in identical twins.

The source material was CD4+ T cells sorted from blood. The receptors were gathered from a woman younger than 30 in good health. Both conserved end residues are part of each CDR3. Each record gives: V gene, clone size, CDR3 length, D gene, J gene, CDR3 DNA, CDR3 protein. D genes are given only for firm matches. Size values are once, few and many counts, or a class for expanded clones, and some rows have none.

>TRBV12-3/TRBV12-4|-|15|TRBD1|TRBJ2-1
TGTGCCAGCAGTTTGGGACAGGGTGGAAACAATGAGCAGTTCTTC
CASSLGQGGNNEQFF
>TRBV10-3|-|15|-|TRBJ2-1
TGTGCCATCACTGAGCGGGCCAGGGGGAACAATGAGCAGTTCTTC
CAITERARGNNEQFF
>TRBV18|few|15|TRBD2|TRBJ2-1
TGTGCCAGCACGCCGCTAGCGGGACAATACAATGAGCAGTTCTTC
CASTPLAGQYNEQFF
>TRBV5-1|many|14|TRBD1|TRBJ1-6
TGCGCCAGCAGAACAGGGGGCTCGGTTTCACCCCTCCACTTT
CASRTGGSVSPLHF
>TRBV7-2|many|16|-|TRBJ2-4
TGTGCCAGCAGCTTAGGGGGGAAAGTAGCCAAAAACATTCAGTACTTC
CASSLGGKVAKNIQYF
>TRBV18|-|17|-|TRBJ2-3
TGTGCCAGCTCACCCCTCCTCGCTGGGATACTTTCGGATACGCAGTATTTT
CASSPLLAGILSDTQYF
>TRBV29-1|few|14|TRBD2|TRBJ2-2
TGCAGCGTTGAAGGGCGGGAGCAAACCGGGGAGCTGTTTTTT
CSVEGREQTGELFF
>TRBV7-2|-|13|-|TRBJ1-5
TGTGCCAGCAGCTTAGTCATAAATCAGCCCCAGCATTTT
CASSLVINQPQHF
>TRBV5-5|-|15|TRBD1|TRBJ2-6
TGTGCCAGCAGCTTGGGGGACAGGGTGGCCAACGTCCTGACTTTC
CASSLGDRVANVLTF
>TRBV2|-|12|-|TRBJ2-7
TGTGCCAGCAGGTACGGTTCTTACGAGCAGTACTTC
CASRYGSYEQYF
>TRBV4-3|few|15|TRBD2|TRBJ2-7
TGCGCCAGCAGCCCCCTAGCGGGAGTAAGAGACGAGCAGTACTTC
CASSPLAGVRDEQYF
>TRBV2|-|12|-|TRBJ2-7
TGTGCCAGCACGCGGGGCTCCTACGGGCAGTACTTC
CASTRGSYGQYF
>TRBV28|few|14|TRBD1|TRBJ2-7
TGTGCCAGCAGTTTGCCAGGGGGCTCCTACGAGCAGTACTTC
CASSLPGGSYEQYF
>TRBV7-9|-|15|-|TRBJ2-2
TGTGCCAGCAGCTCGCCCGGACATTCAACCGGGGAGCTGTTTTTT
CASSSPGHSTGELFF
>TRBV4-2|-|14|TRBD2|TRBJ2-1
TGTGCCAGCAGCGTAGCGGGAGCCTACAATGAGCAGTTCTTC
CASSVAGAYNEQFF
>TRBV7-9|many|16|TRBD2|TRBJ2-7
TGTGCCAGCAGCCAAAGGGGGACTAGCGGGGTCTACGAGCAGTACTTC
CASSQRGTSGVYEQYF
>TRBV19|-|14|-|TRBJ2-7
TGTGCCAGTAGAGTGACTGGGGGTGTGGACGAGCAGTACTTC
CASRVTGGVDEQYF
>TRBV7-2|many|15|-|TRBJ1-5
TGTGCCAGCAGCTTAGCTGTGGGGAGCAATCAGCCCCAGCATTTT
CASSLAVGSNQPQHF
>TRBV5-1|many|14|-|TRBJ2-2
TGCGCCAGCACCCCTTATCGGGCTGCCGGGGAGCTGTTTTTT
CASTPYRAAGELFF
>TRBV9|-|16|TRBD1|TRBJ2-3
TGTGCCAGCAGCGCCCGGGACAGCGATTACTCAAATACGCAGTATTTT
CASSARDSDYSNTQYF
>TRBV5-1|-|14|TRBD1|TRBJ1-1
TGCGCCAGCAGCTTGGCGACAGGGGAAACTGAAGCTTTCTTT
CASSLATGETEAFF
>TRBV18|-|13|-|TRBJ2-2
TGTGCCAGCTTGACAGAGAGCACCGGGGAGCTGTTTTTT
CASLTESTGELFF
>TRBV20-1|few|16|-|TRBJ1-4
TGCAGTGCCCAGGGAGATATAATGGGGGAAATAGAAAAACTGTTTTTT
CSAQGDIMGEIEKLFF
>TRBV28|-|13|-|TRBJ1-4
TGTGCCAGCAGTGTACAGGGTTTTGAAAAACTGTTTTTT
CASSVQGFEKLFF
>TRBV3-1|few|16|TRBD2|TRBJ2-3
TGTGCCAGCAGCCTCCAGGTGGCGGGGGGCACAGATACGCAGTATTTT
CASSLQVAGGTDTQYF
>TRBV29-1|-|12|-|TRBJ2-7
TGCAGCGTCGCACAAAGCTCCTACGAGCAGTACTTC
CSVAQSSYEQYF
>TRBV20-1|few|16|TRBD2|TRBJ2-3
TGCAGTGCTAGCTTGCTAGCGGGGGGGCGCACAGATACGCAGTATTTT
CSASLLAGGRTDTQYF
>TRBV20-1|-|12|-|TRBJ2-7
TGCAGTGCTAGAGGGGAATACTACGAGCAGTACTTC
CSARGEYYEQYF
>TRBV10-3|-|18|TRBD2|TRBJ2-3
TGTGCCATCAGTGAGCGCGCTAGCGGGGGGGCCGGTACAGATACGCAGTATTTT
CAISERASGGAGTDTQYF
>TRBV20-1|-|13|-|TRBJ1-2
TGCAGTGCTCATACCGGGACCTTCTATGGCTACACCTTC
CSAHTGTFYGYTF
>TRBV3-1|-|15|TRBD2|TRBJ2-3
TGTGCCAGCAGAGATACTAGCGGGGGGGCAGATACGCAGTATTTT
CASRDTSGGADTQYF
>TRBV18|few|13|-|TRBJ2-1
TGTGCCAGCTCACCCAAAGCGGACAATGAGCAGTTCTTC
CASSPKADNEQFF
>TRBV20-1|few|15|-|TRBJ2-7
TGCAGTGCTTTCCCCCGAGGAGCGCCCTCCTACGAGCAGTACTTC
CSAFPRGAPSYEQYF
>TRBV13|many|13|-|TRBJ2-1
TGTGCCAGCAGCTTACCCAGGGGTAGTGAGCAGTTCTTC
CASSLPRGSEQFF
>TRBV3-1|-|16|TRBD1|TRBJ2-4
TGTGCCAGCAGCCAAGATCGAACAGGGGGAAAAAACATTCAGTACTTC
CASSQDRTGGKNIQYF
>TRBV11-2|-|14|-|TRBJ1-2
TGTGCCAGCAGCCTAACCACGGGAAGCTATGGCTACACCTTC
CASSLTTGSYGYTF
>TRBV11-2|-|13|-|TRBJ2-7
TGTGCCAGCAGCTTAGGGGCTGCCCAGGAGCAGTACTTC
CASSLGAAQEQYF